The rows below give T cell receptor beta chains drawn from one sample of a study of blood T cell repertoires in COVID-19. Produced via immunoSEQ multiplex PCR; TCRdb's table is partial and in-frame only. The table shows some 200,000 clones, with around 87% occurring only once. Sequenced sample: PBMCs or T cells enriched from blood (not recorded which). The source of these receptors is a woman between 18 and 29 years old in a cohort exposed to, infected with or recovered from COVID-19 (not recorded which). Both conserved end residues are part of each CDR3. Fields, in order: clone size, V gene, J gene, D gene, CDR3 protein, CDR3 DNA. The D gene is left open where the match is weak. Expanded clones get a size class; other rows say once, few or many, or leave the size out.

NA	TRBV11-2	TRBJ2-7	NA	CASSPSGTSVHEQYF	TGTGCCAGCAGCCCCTCAGGAACTTCTGTGCACGAGCAGTACTTC
once	TRBV19	TRBJ1-3	NA	CASSIQGTPYLSGNTIYF	TGTGCCAGTAGTATCCAGGGGACGCCGTACCTCTCTGGAAACACCATATATTTT
NA	TRBV9	TRBJ2-3	TRBD2	CASSVVTSGSTDTQYF	TGTGCCAGCAGCGTAGTTACTAGCGGTAGCACAGATACGCAGTATTTT
NA	TRBV7-9	TRBJ2-1	NA	CASSLGLRYNEQFF	TGTGCCAGCAGCTTAGGACTACGTTACAATGAGCAGTTCTTC
NA	TRBV9	TRBJ1-1	NA	CASSGRVGNTEAFF	TGTGCCAGCAGCGGACGCGTGGGCAACACTGAAGCTTTCTTT
NA	TRBV28	TRBJ1-3	NA	CASSLVQSSGNTIYF	TGTGCCAGCAGTTTAGTTCAGTCCTCTGGAAACACCATATATTTT
NA	TRBV3-1/TRBV3-2	TRBJ1-2	NA	CASSPSRGYGYTF	TGTGCCAGCAGCCCATCCCGGGGGTATGGCTACACCTTC
NA	TRBV28	TRBJ1-2	TRBD1	CASSSTGGWDYGYTF	TGTGCCAGCAGTTCGACAGGGGGCTGGGACTATGGCTACACCTTC
few	TRBV6-1	TRBJ1-2	NA	CASSEAGGSHYGYTF	TGTGCCAGCAGCGAAGCAGGCGGCAGTCACTATGGCTACACCTTC
NA	TRBV14	TRBJ2-1	NA	CASSRGVGNEQFF	TGTGCCAGCAGCCGGGGGGTGGGGAATGAGCAGTTCTTC
NA	TRBV27	TRBJ2-2	TRBD1	CASSLWGTGRSTGGGELFF	TGTGCCAGCAGTTTATGGGGGACAGGGAGGTCGACGGGTGGCGGGGAGCTGTTTTTT
NA	TRBV2	TRBJ2-1	TRBD2	CASTERGGRNEQFF	TGTGCCAGCACCGAGCGGGGGGGCAGGAATGAGCAGTTCTTC
once	TRBV28	TRBJ2-7	NA	CASSLPGGPREQYF	TGTGCCAGCAGTTTACCGGGGGGCCCCCGGGAGCAGTACTTC
NA	TRBV11-3	TRBJ2-2	NA	CASSLRGFGELFF	TGTGCCAGCAGCTTGCGGGGTTTCGGGGAGCTGTTTTTT
NA	TRBV5-5	TRBJ1-1	NA	CASSLAGVTEAFF	TGTGCCAGCAGCTTGGCAGGGGTCACTGAAGCTTTCTTT
once	TRBV28	TRBJ2-5	TRBD1	CASSTLGTGKETQYF	TGTGCCAGCAGCACCCTAGGGACAGGGAAAGAGACCCAGTACTTC
NA	TRBV5-1	TRBJ2-5	TRBD1	CASSLGGTDQETQYF	TGCGCCAGCAGCTTGGGGGGGACAGACCAAGAGACCCAGTACTTC
NA	TRBV13	TRBJ2-4	TRBD1	CASSRPDRGKNIQYF	TGTGCCAGCAGCCGACCGGACAGGGGAAAGAACATTCAGTACTTC
NA	TRBV6-6	TRBJ1-5	NA	CASSSLGGDSQPQHF	TGTGCCAGCTCTTCCCTAGGGGGGGATAGCCAGCCCCAGCATTTT
NA	TRBV12-5	TRBJ2-1	NA	CASGLDLSRRQFF	TGTGCTAGTGGTTTGGATCTCTCCCGTCGGCAGTTCTTC
NA	TRBV18	TRBJ2-2	TRBD1	CASSLWTGTLGTGELFF	TGTGCCAGCTCACTATGGACAGGGACGTTAGGCACCGGGGAGCTGTTTTTT
NA	TRBV28	TRBJ1-2	NA	CASRRGDYGYTF	TGTGCCAGCAGGCGGGGGGACTATGGCTACACCTTC
NA	TRBV18	TRBJ1-2	TRBD1	CASSPVRQGTANYGYTF	TGTGCCAGCTCACCAGTTCGACAGGGGACAGCTAACTATGGCTACACCTTC
NA	TRBV4-1	TRBJ1-1	NA	CASSHTGRTEAFF	TGCGCCAGCAGCCATACAGGGCGAACTGAAGCTTTCTTT
NA	TRBV20-1	TRBJ1-2	NA	CSTTENYGYTF	TGCAGTACAACCGAAAACTATGGCTACACCTTC
NA	TRBV6-1	TRBJ1-2	NA	CASSETRYGYTF	TGTGCCAGCAGTGAAACCCGGTATGGCTACACCTTC
NA	TRBV5-4	TRBJ2-3	TRBD2	CASSLDLAGGTDTQYF	TGTGCCAGCAGCTTGGATTTGGCGGGGGGCACAGATACGCAGTATTTT
NA	TRBV19	TRBJ1-6	TRBD1	CASSPRTGENSPLHF	TGTGCCAGTAGTCCTCGGACAGGGGAAAATTCACCCCTCCACTTT
NA	TRBV19	TRBJ1-1	NA	CASSIEVSGTEAFF	TGTGCCAGTAGTATAGAGGTATCGGGAACTGAAGCTTTCTTT
NA	TRBV28	TRBJ1-1	NA	CASSLRESEAFF	TGTGCCAGCAGTCTCCGGGAGTCTGAAGCTTTCTTT
NA	TRBV9	TRBJ1-1	NA	CASSPQNTEAFF	TGTGCCAGCAGCCCCCAGAACACTGAAGCTTTCTTT
NA	TRBV19	TRBJ2-4	TRBD1	CASSISGTDGIQYF	TGTGCCAGTAGTATCTCCGGGACAGATGGCATTCAGTACTTC
NA	TRBV11-2	TRBJ2-7	NA	CASSYAGTSYEQYF	TGTGCCAGCAGCTACGCAGGAACCTCCTACGAGCAGTACTTC
once	TRBV2	TRBJ1-2	NA	CASSIYSKSLYGYTF	TGTGCCAGCAGTATATATTCCAAGAGTCTTTATGGCTACACCTTC
few	TRBV5-6	TRBJ2-6	NA	CASRSGLAVSGANVLTF	TGTGCCAGCCGCTCCGGCTTGGCGGTCTCTGGGGCCAACGTCCTGACTTTC
NA	TRBV28	TRBJ1-4	TRBD1	CASSFNGGTVNEKLFF	TGTGCCAGCAGTTTTAATGGGGGGACAGTAAATGAAAAACTGTTTTTT
NA	TRBV2	TRBJ1-6	NA	CASSDRKNSPLHF	TGTGCCAGCAGTGACAGGAAGAATTCACCCCTCCACTTT
NA	TRBV11-2	TRBJ2-7	TRBD1	CASSLWDSSYEQYF	TGTGCCAGCAGCCTCTGGGACAGCTCCTACGAGCAGTACTTC
NA	TRBV7-9	TRBJ2-2	NA	CASSLFVTGELFF	TGTGCCAGCAGCTTATTCGTCACCGGGGAGCTGTTTTTT
NA	TRBV7-2	TRBJ2-7	TRBD1	CASSNRDRGYEQYF	TGTGCCAGCAGCAACCGGGACAGGGGCTACGAGCAGTACTTC
NA	TRBV20-1	TRBJ1-6	NA	CSASGRYDSYNSPLHF	TGCAGTGCTAGTGGGAGATACGACTCCTATAATTCACCCCTCCACTTT
NA	TRBV6-5	TRBJ2-7	NA	CASSYFGVYEQYF	TGTGCCAGCAGTTACTTTGGAGTCTACGAGCAGTACTTC
NA	TRBV10-1	TRBJ2-1	NA	CASSGAGRLRNEQFF	TGCGCCAGCAGTGGCGCCGGCCGTCTCAGGAATGAGCAGTTCTTC
NA	TRBV28	TRBJ2-7	NA	CASTDGTKRDEQYF	TGTGCCAGCACCGACGGTACAAAGAGGGACGAGCAGTACTTC
NA	TRBV15	TRBJ1-2	NA	CATSRVGQYPSWEGYYGYTF	TGTGCCACCAGCAGAGTGGGGCAGTACCCCTCGTGGGAGGGCTACTATGGCTACACCTTC